This T cell receptor beta chain was sequenced for a study of blood T cell repertoires in COVID-19. This clone was counted only a few times. Sequenced by immunoSEQ multiplex PCR; TCRdb stores in-frame clones only, minus some. The table records roughly 180,000 clones, around 80% of them present only once. V dropped 2 bases and J dropped 6; count of bases not matched to a gene: 4. CDR1 and CDR2 (germline): KGHSH, LQKENI. There are 15 residues in the CDR3. Sequencing input: PBMCs or T cells enriched from blood (not recorded which). This TCR came from a man aged 50 to 60 who had recovered from COVID-19. The rearrangement links TRBV18 to TRBJ2-1, with TRBD1 identical over 10 bases. The CDR3 bases are TGTGCCAGCTCACCAGGGACAGGGGCGCCCAATGAGCAGTTCTTC. It specifies CASSPGTGAPNEQFF. The variable domain in full, with the rest retrieved from reference TRBV18 and TRBJ2-1, is NAGVMQNPRHLVRRRGQEARLRCSPMKGHSHVYWYRQLPEEGLKFMVYLQKENIIDESGMPKERFSAEFPKEGPSILRIQQVVRGDSAAYFCASSPGTGAPNEQFFGPGTRLTVL.